This T cell receptor beta chain emerged from a study of blood T cell repertoires in COVID-19. Germline lookup yields CDR1 MNHEY and CDR2 SVGEGT. V gave up 6 bases and J gave up 6 bases; unmatched junction bases: 10. The CDR3 totals 16 residues. Libraries were prepared by immunoSEQ multiplex PCR; TCRdb keeps only in-frame clonotypes and omits some of them. The table includes 150,000 to 200,000 clones, about four fifths detected once. This receptor was taken from a woman aged 80 or over with COVID-19, enrolled during active disease. This chain links TRBV6-2 or TRBV6-3 with TRBJ2-1; 11 nucleotides line up with TRBD2. What was sequenced was peripheral blood. DNA for the CDR3: TGTGCCAGCAGCCCCTCACTAGCGGGAGTGGTCAATGAGCAGTTCTTC. This codes for CASSPSLAGVVNEQFF.